The sequence of this T cell receptor (beta chain) was determined in a study of T cells in Graves' hyperthyroidism and ophthalmopathy. This clonotype came up a few times. As yet, its antigen is unknown. The CDR3 runs to 15 residues. Trimming at V came to 5 bases and at J to 1 base, leaving 5 bases not matched to a gene. Germline CDR1 and CDR2: LGHNT and FRNRAP. Study-wide points: Most expanded thyroid clonotypes above 0.001 recurred in blood. Model predictions of ophthalmopathy came a median approximately 6.5 months before onset.

What was amplified from RNA transcripts were TCR beta CDR3 regions. First-round RT-PCR of the TCR CDR3 relied on the HTBI primer set. TCRdb independently ran MiXCR on the multiplex PCR reads; one entry per CDR3 protein. The sample records 540,000 or so distinct CDR3 sequences, 15% to 19% being singletons. The receptor was isolated from a young woman with Graves' hyperthyroidism. The specimen sequenced was blood. The chain is built from TRBV12-5 and TRBJ1-1, with TRBD1 identical over 9 bases. CDR3 region: CASGLGQGTNTEAFF. CDR3 nucleotide sequence: TGTGCTAGTGGTCTCGGACAGGGGACGAACACTGAAGCTTTCTTT. Using reference TRBV12-5 and TRBJ1-1 for the parts outside the CDR3, the full variable domain is DARVTQTPRHKVTEMGQEVTMRCQPILGHNTVFWYRQTMMQGLELLAYFRNRAPLDDSGMPKDRFSAEMPDATLATLKIQPSEPRDSAVYFCASGLGQGTNTEAFFGQGTRLTVV.